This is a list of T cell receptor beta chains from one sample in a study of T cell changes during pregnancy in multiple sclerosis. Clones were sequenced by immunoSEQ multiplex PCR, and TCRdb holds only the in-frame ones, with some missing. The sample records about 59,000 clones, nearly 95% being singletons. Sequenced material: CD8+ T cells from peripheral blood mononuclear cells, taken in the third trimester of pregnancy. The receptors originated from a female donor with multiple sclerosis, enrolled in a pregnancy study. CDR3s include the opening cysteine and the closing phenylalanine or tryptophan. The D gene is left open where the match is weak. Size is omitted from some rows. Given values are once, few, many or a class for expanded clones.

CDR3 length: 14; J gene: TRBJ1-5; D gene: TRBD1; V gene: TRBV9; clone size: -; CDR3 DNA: TGTGCCAGCAGTGGGACAGGGACCTATCAGCCCCAGCATTTT; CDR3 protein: CASSGTGTYQPQHF
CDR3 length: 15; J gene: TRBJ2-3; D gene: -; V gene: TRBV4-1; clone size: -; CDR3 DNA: TGCGCCAGCAGCCAAGATCTCGCCAGAGGGGATACGCAGTATTTT; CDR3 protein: CASSQDLARGDTQYF
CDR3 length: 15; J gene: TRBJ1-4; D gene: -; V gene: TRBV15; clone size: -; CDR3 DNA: TGTGCCACCAGCAGAGATAACGGGGGAGACGAAAAACTGTTTTTT; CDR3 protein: CATSRDNGGDEKLFF
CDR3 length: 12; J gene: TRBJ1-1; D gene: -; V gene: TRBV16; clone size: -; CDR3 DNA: TGTGCCAGCAGCCCGAACAGAAGACAGGACTTCTTT; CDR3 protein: CASSPNRRQDFF
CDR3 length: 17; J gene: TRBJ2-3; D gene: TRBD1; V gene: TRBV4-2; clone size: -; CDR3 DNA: TGTGCCAGCAGCCAAGACGGTCAGGGGGTAACCACAGATACGCAGTATTTT; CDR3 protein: CASSQDGQGVTTDTQYF
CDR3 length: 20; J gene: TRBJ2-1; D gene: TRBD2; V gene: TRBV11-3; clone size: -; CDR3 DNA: TGTGCCAGCAGCTTAGATCCGAGCGCTAGCGGGAGATCGGACTACAATGAGCAGTTCTTC; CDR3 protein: CASSLDPSASGRSDYNEQFF
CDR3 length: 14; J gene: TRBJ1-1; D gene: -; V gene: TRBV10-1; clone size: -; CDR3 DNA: TGCGCCAGCAGTGAGTCGACTCGCGGGTCTGAAGCTTTCTTT; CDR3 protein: CASSESTRGSEAFF
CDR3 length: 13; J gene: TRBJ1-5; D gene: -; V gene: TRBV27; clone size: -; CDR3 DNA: TGTGCCAGCAGAAAGGGAGCCAGCCAGCCCCAGCATTTT; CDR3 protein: CASRKGASQPQHF
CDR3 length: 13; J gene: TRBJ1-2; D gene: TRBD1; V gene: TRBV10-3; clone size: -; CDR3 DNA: TGTGCCATCAGTGAGACAGGGGGCGACGGCTACACCTTC; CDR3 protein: CAISETGGDGYTF
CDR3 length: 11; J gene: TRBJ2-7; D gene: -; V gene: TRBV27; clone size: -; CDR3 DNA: TGTGCCAGCAGTTTCGAGGGCGAGCAGTACTTC; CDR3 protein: CASSFEGEQYF
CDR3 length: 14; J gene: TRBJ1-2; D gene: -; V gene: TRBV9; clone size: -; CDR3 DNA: TGTGCCAGCGATGGTGGGGGGATTGGAAGTGGCTACACCTTC; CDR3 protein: CASDGGGIGSGYTF
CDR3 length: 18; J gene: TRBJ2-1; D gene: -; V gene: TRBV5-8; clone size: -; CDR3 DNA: TGTGCCAGCAGCTTGTTTTGGTTATCTGGGGCCTCATATCGGGAGCAGTTCTTC; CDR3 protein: CASSLFWLSGASYREQFF
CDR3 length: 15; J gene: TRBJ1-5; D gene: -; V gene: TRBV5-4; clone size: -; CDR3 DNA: TGTGCCAGCAGCTTTCGGGGGGATAGCAATCAGCCCCAGCATTTT; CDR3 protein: CASSFRGDSNQPQHF
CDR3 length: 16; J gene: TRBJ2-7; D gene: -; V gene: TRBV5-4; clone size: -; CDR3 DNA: TGTGCCAGCACACGAAGCCAGCGGGTCGCACCCTACGAGCAGTACTTC; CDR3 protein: CASTRSQRVAPYEQYF
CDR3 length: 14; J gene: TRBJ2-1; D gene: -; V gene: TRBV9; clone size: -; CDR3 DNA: TGTGCCAGCAGCGCGGGTGGGGCTACCAATGAGCAGTTCTTC; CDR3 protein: CASSAGGATNEQFF
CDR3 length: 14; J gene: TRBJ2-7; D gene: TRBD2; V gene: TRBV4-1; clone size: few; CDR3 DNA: TGCGCCAGCAGCCCCGTCGGGAGGGGCAACGAGCAGTACTTC; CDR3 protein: CASSPVGRGNEQYF
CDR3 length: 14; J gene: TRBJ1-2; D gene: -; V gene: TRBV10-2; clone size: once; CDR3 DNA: TGCGCCAGCAGTGAGTCAATGGGCGATAGGGGCTACACCTTC; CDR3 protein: CASSESMGDRGYTF
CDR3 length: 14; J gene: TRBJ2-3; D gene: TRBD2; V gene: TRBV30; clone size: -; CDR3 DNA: TGTGCCTGGAATTTAGCGGGGAGCACAGATACGCAGTATTTT; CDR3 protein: CAWNLAGSTDTQYF
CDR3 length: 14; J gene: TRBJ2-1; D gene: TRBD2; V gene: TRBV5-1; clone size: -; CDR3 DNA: TGCGCCAGCAGCTTCTGGAGCGGGGATAATGAGCAGTTCTTC; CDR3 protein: CASSFWSGDNEQFF
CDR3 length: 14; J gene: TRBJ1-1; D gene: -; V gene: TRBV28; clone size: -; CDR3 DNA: TGTGCCAGCAGTTTAGGAGTCATGAACACTGAAGCTTTCTTT; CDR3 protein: CASSLGVMNTEAFF
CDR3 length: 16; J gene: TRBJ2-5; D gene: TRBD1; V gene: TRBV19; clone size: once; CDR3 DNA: TGTGCCAGTAGTAACACCGACAGGGGGCTCCAAGAGACCCAGTACTTC; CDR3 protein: CASSNTDRGLQETQYF
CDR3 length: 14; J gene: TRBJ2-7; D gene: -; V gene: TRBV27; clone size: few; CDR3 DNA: TGTGCCACCTCGGCCATCTGGGGCTTGGAGGAGCAGTACTTC; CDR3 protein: CATSAIWGLEEQYF
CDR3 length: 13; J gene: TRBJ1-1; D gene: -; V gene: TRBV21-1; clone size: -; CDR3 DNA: TGTGCCAGCAGCAAACTCCCCCACACTGAAGCTTTCTTT; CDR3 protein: CASSKLPHTEAFF
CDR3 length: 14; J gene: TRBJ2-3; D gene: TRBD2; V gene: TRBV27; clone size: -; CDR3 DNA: TGTGCCAGCAATCCGGGAGGGAGCACAGATACGCAGTATTTT; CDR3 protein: CASNPGGSTDTQYF
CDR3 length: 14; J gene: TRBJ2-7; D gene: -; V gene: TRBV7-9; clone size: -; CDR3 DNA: TGTGCCAGCAGCTCAACCGACGGGACCTACGAGCAGTACTTC; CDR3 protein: CASSSTDGTYEQYF
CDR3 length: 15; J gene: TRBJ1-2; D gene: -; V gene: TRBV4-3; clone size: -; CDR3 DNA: TGCGCCAGCAGCCCGGGGGTCACCTCTAACTATGGCTACACCTTC; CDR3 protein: CASSPGVTSNYGYTF
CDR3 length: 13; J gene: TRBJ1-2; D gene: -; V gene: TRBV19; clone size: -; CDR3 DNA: TGTGCCAGTAGTATTGGGAGGGGGAACGGCTACACCTTC; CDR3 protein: CASSIGRGNGYTF
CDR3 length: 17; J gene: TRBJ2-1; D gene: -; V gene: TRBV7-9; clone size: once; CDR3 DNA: TGTGCCAGCAGCCCTCGGGAAACTGGGAAATCCTACAATGAGCAGTTCTTC; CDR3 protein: CASSPRETGKSYNEQFF
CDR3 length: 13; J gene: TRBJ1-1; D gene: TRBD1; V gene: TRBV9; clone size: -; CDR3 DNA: TGTGCCAGCAGCGCAGGGGGGAACACTGAAGCTTTCTTT; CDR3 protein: CASSAGGNTEAFF
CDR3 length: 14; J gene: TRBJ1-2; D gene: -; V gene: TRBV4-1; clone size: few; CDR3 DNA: TGCGCCAGCAGCCAAGAGGGCCTTAACTATGGCTACACCTTC; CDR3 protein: CASSQEGLNYGYTF
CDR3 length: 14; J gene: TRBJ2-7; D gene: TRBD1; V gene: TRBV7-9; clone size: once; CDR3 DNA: TGTGCCAGCAGCCGCCGGGACAGAAGATACGAGCAGTACTTC; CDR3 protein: CASSRRDRRYEQYF
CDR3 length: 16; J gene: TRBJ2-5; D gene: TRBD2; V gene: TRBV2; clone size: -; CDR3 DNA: TGTGCCAGCAGTGAAGGTCGGGAGGGCCGGGGGGAGACCCAGTACTTC; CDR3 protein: CASSEGREGRGETQYF
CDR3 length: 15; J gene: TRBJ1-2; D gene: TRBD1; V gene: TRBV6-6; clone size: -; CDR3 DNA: TGTGCCAGCAGTTACGGGGACAGGGAGAGTCATGGCTACACCTTC; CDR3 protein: CASSYGDRESHGYTF
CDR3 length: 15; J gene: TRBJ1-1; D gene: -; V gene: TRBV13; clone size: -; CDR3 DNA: TGTGCCAGCAGCTTCCCCTTGGGGCGGGGGACTGAAGCTTTCTTT; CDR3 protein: CASSFPLGRGTEAFF
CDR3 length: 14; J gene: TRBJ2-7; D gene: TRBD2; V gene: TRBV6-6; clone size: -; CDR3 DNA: TGTGCCAGCAGCCTACTAGCGGGAGCTAACGAGCAGTACTTC; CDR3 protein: CASSLLAGANEQYF
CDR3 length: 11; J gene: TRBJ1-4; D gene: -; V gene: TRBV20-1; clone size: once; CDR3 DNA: TGCAGTGCTCCCCGCGGCGAAAAACTGTTTTTT; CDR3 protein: CSAPRGEKLFF
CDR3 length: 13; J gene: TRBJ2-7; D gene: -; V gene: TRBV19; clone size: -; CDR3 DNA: TGTGCCAGTAGTTTTCCGGGGGCCTACGAGCAGTACTTC; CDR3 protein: CASSFPGAYEQYF
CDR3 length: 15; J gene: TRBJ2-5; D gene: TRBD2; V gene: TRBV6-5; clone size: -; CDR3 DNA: TGTGCCAGCAGTCCGACTAGCGGATGGGGTGAGACCCAGTACTTC; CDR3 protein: CASSPTSGWGETQYF
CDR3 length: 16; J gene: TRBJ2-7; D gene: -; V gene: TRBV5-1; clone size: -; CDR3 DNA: TGCGCCAGCAGCCCGGAAGTGGGGAGGCCATCCTACGAGCAGTACTTC; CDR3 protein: CASSPEVGRPSYEQYF
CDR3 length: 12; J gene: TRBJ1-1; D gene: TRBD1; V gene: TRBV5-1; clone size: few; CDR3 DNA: TGCGCCAGCAGCCTACAGGGGGCTGAAGCTTTCTTT; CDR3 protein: CASSLQGAEAFF
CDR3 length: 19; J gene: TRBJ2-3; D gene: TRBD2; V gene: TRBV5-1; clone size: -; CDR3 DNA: TGCGCCAGCAGCTTGGGACTAGCGGGAGGGGGATTGAGAACAGATACGCAGTATTTT; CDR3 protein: CASSLGLAGGGLRTDTQYF
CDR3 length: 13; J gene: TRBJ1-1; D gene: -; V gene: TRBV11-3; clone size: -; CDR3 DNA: TGTGCCAGCAGCTTAGGTAGAGAGACTGAAGCTTTCTTT; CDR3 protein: CASSLGRETEAFF
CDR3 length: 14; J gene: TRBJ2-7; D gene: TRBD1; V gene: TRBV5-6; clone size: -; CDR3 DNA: TGTGCCAGCAGCGACGGGACAGGGTACTACGAGCAGTACTTC; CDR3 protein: CASSDGTGYYEQYF
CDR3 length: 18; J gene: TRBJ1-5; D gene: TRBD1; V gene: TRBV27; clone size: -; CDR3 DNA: TGTGCCAGCGCTGTGGCAAACCCGGGGACAGGGGTGAATCAGCCCCAGCATTTT; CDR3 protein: CASAVANPGTGVNQPQHF
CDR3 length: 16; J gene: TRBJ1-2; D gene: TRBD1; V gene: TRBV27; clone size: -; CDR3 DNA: TGTGCCAGCAGACATCAATTCAGGGGGCTGTACTATGGCTACACCTTC; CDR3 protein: CASRHQFRGLYYGYTF
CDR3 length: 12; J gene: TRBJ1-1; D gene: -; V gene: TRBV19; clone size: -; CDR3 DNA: TGTGCCAGTAGTACAGGGAACACTGAAGCTTTCTTT; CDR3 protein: CASSTGNTEAFF
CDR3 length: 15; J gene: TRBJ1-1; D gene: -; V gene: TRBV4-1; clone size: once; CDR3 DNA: TGCGCCAGCGGTGCGTTTGAGGGGGGGGATACTGAAGCTTTCTTT; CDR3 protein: CASGAFEGGDTEAFF
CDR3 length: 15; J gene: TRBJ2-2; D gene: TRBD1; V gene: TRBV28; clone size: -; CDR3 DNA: TGTGCCAGCAGTTTAGCCACAGGGGACACCGGGGAGCTGTTTTTT; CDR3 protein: CASSLATGDTGELFF
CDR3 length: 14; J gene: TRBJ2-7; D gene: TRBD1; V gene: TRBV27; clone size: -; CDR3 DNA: TGTGCCAGCAGTTTATTACAGGGGGCCTACGAGCAGTACTTC; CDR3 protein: CASSLLQGAYEQYF
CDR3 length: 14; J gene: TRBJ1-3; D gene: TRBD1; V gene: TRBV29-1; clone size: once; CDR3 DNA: TGCAGCGTTGAAGACCGGGACAGAGGAAACACCATATATTTT; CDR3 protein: CSVEDRDRGNTIYF
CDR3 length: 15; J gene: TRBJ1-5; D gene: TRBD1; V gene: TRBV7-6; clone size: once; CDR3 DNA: TGTGCCAGCAGCTTAGGGACAGGGGAAGGACAGCCCCAGCATTTT; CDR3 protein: CASSLGTGEGQPQHF
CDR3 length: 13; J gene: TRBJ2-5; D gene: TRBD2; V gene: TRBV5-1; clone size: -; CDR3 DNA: TGCGCCAGCAGCTTGGTCGGGGGGGAGACCCAGTACTTC; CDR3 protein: CASSLVGGETQYF
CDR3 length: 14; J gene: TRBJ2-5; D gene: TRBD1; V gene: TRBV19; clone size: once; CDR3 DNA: TGTGCCAGTAGTATGCTGATAGGGACAGGGACCCAGTACTTC; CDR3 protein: CASSMLIGTGTQYF